The 14 T cell receptor beta chains given below trace back to one sample, sequenced in a study of T cells in Graves' hyperthyroidism and ophthalmopathy. Amplification yielded TCR beta CDR3 regions, with RNA transcripts as the source. First-round RT-PCR targeting the TCR CDR3 was performed with the HTBI primer set. TCRdb reprocessed the multiplex PCR reads with MiXCR, giving one entry per CDR3 protein. Of 450,000 to 600,000 distinct CDR3 sequences in the sample, around 15% were seen once. The sequencing sample was made of blood. These TCRs come from a woman aged 40 to 49 with Graves' hyperthyroidism.

The rearrangement joins TRBV19 to TRBJ2-3, with 8 nucleotides matching TRBD2. Germline values: CDR1 LNHDA, CDR2 SQIVND (reference sequence). The trim removed 3 bases at V and 2 bases at J, leaving 7 bases unmatched. The CDR3 length is 16 residues. CDR3 nucleotide sequence: TGTGCCAGTAGTATGCACAGCGGGAGTCACACAGATACGCAGTATTTT. Protein: CASSMHSGSHTDTQYF.

This clonotype was detected ten times or more. The gene calls are TRBV20-1 and TRBJ1-5; 11 nucleotides agree with TRBD1. The ends lost 2 bases at V and 0 bases at J; junction bases unmatched: 9. CDR1 is DFQATT and CDR2 is SNEGSKA in the germline V gene (reference sequence). The CDR3 totals 18 residues. The chain's CDR3 is CSARTGTGGGHSNQPQHF. The DNA for the CDR3 is TGCAGTGCTAGAACCGGGACAGGGGGAGGCCATAGCAATCAGCCCCAGCATTTT.

This clonotype was counted many times. The gene calls are TRBV28 and TRBJ1-2; D possibly corresponds to TRBD1 (6 bases). The CDR3 is made up of 16 amino acids. In germline, CDR1 is MDHEN, CDR2 SYDVKM. Deletions cut 4 bases from V and 6 bases from J, with 21 bases between. CDR3 coding DNA: TGTGCCAGCAGTTCCGCTCAGGGGAGGGGTCTGGATGGCTACACCTTC. Amino acid sequence: CASSSAQGRGLDGYTF.

The chain carries TRBV6-6 and TRBJ1-2; D gene unclear. V was cut by 0 bases and J by 3 bases, with 14 bases left in between. The CDR3 is 16 residues long. Germline values: CDR1 MNHNY, CDR2 SVGAGI (reference sequence). The CDR3 spells CASSYSIGWGYYGYTF. Written as DNA, the CDR3 is TGTGCCAGCAGTTACTCGATTGGTTGGGGATACTATGGCTACACCTTC.

This clonotype came up many times. This chain joins TRBV5-1 and TRBJ2-2; D is tentatively TRBD1 or TRBD2 (5 bases each). Germline V gives CDR1 SGHRS, CDR2 YFSETQ. V lost 4 bases and J 6 bases, leaving 10 bases between the germline ends. This CDR3 contains 13 residues. The CDR3 sequence is CASSAGTPGELFF. As DNA, the CDR3 is TGCGCCAGCAGCGCAGGGACGCCCGGGGAGCTGTTTTTT.

With regard to this clonotype: In this CDR3 the conserved last residue, phenylalanine or tryptophan, is missing, so a read error is likely. V gene TRBV20-1 combines with J gene TRBJ2-3; a possible D gene is TRBD1 (6 bases). This CDR3 is 17 amino acids long. Germline CDR1 is DFQATT and CDR2 is SNEGSKA (reference sequence). The V and J ends lost 0 bases and 0 bases respectively, with 16 bases between them. The CDR3 DNA sequence: TGCAGTGCTAGAGATCGAAGGTGGGACATAAGCACAGATACGCAGTATTCT. This encodes CSARDRRWDISTDTQYS.

This clonotype was picked up many times. The genes are TRBV5-8 and TRBJ1-5; D not resolved. From germline, CDR1 is SGHTS and CDR2 YDEGEE. This CDR3 is 12 amino acids long. Trimming stripped 2 bases from V and 5 bases from J, with 5 bases between. The CDR3 bases are TGTGCCAGCAGCTTTGGAGATCAGCCCCAGCATTTT. It yields the protein CASSFGDQPQHF.

This clonotype was recorded at least ten times. The chain employs TRBV27 and TRBJ1-2; 10 bases are a match to TRBD1. The CDR3 has 15 amino acids. V trimming: 5 bases; J trimming: 8 bases; junction bases outside the gene matches: 11. Germline V gives CDR1 MNHEY, CDR2 SMNVEV (reference sequence). The CDR3, as DNA: TGTGCCAGCAGTCCTCTCTTATGGGACAGGGGAGGCTACACCTTC. This translates into CASSPLLWDRGGYTF.

In this sample, this clonotype turned up a few times. V is TRBV7-9 and J is TRBJ1-1; D is uncertain. Trimming cost V 3 bases and J 6 bases, with 14 bases left between them. Germline-derived CDR1 and CDR2 are SEHNR and FQNEAQ (reference sequence). This CDR3 spans 14 amino acids. The chain's CDR3 is CASSFTQALAEAFF. DNA for the CDR3: TGTGCCAGCAGCTTTACCCAGGCACTTGCTGAAGCTTTCTTT.

This clonotype was seen repeatedly, ten times or more. The chain joins TRBV20-1 to TRBJ2-5; TRBD2 matches 9 bases. Germline CDR1 is DFQATT and CDR2 is SNEGSKA (reference sequence). V shed 0 bases and J 1 base; nucleotides not matched to a gene: 6. The CDR3 length is 16 residues. The CDR3 region has the DNA TGCAGTGCTAGAGATCTCCTAGCGGGACCCCAAGAGACCCAGTACTTC. It translates to CSARDLLAGPQETQYF.

This clonotype showed up many times. V usage is TRBV3-1 and J usage is TRBJ2-7; D is perhaps TRBD2 (5 bases). Deletions cut 1 base from V and 3 bases from J, with 22 bases between. This CDR3 comprises 18 residues. Germline CDR1 LGHDT, CDR2 YNNKEL (reference sequence). The CDR3 nucleotides read TGTGCCAGCAGCCAAGCGGTGCCTTCGGTCTCACGGGGCTACGAGCAGTACTTC. This gives the protein CASSQAVPSVSRGYEQYF.

This clonotype has a count of ten or more. V and J are TRBV6-2 or TRBV6-3 and TRBJ2-1, with 11 bases matching TRBD2. Trimming cost V 0 bases and J 5 bases; bases outside gene matches: 3. The CDR3 has 16 amino acids. Germline V gene lookup returns CDR1 MNHEY and CDR2 SVGEGT. The CDR3 nucleotides are TGTGCCAGCAGTTACTCGGCACTAGCGGGAGACAATGAGCAGTTCTTC. Translating it yields CASSYSALAGDNEQFF.

In its sample, this clonotype was seen many times. The chain uses TRBV20-1 and TRBJ2-1; a weak D match, TRBD2 (6 bases). V dropped 0 bases and J dropped 12 bases, with 24 bases sitting between them. This CDR3 has 16 residues. Germline V gene data show CDR1 as DFQATT and CDR2 as SNEGSKA (reference sequence). CDR3 bases: TGCAGTGCTAGAGACCTCGGAGGTGCGGGGCCGGAGGGGCAGTTCTTC. It yields the protein CSARDLGGAGPEGQFF.

This clonotype was seen ten or more times. CDR3 sequence reads: CATRPGDNTEAFF. Written as DNA, the CDR3 is TGTGCCACCAGACCCGGGGACAACACTGAAGCTTTCTTT. The V and J genes are TRBV24-1 and TRBJ1-1; a possible D gene is TRBD1 (5 bases). Deletions cut 7 bases from V and 2 bases from J, with 10 bases between. This CDR3 has 13 amino acids. CDR1 is KGHDR, CDR2 SFDVKD, per germline.